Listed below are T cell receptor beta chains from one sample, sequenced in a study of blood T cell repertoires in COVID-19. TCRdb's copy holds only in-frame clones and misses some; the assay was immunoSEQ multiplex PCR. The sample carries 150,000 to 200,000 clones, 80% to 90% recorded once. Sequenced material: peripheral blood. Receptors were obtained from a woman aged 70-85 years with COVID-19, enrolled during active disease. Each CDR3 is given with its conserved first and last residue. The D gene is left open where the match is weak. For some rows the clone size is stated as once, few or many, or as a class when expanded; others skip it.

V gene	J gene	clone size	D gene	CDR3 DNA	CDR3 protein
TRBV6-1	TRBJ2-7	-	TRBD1	TGTGCCAGCAGTGAAGCAACGACAGGGAAGTCCTACGAGCAGTACTTC	CASSEATTGKSYEQYF
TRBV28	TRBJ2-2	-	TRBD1	TGTGCCAGCAGGGGGACAGGAACCGGGGAGCTGTTTTTT	CASRGTGTGELFF
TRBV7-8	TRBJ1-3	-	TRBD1	TGTGCCAGCAGGGACGACAGGGACCCGGACACCATATATTTT	CASRDDRDPDTIYF
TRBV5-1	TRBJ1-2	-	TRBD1	TGCGCCAGCAGAGGGACAGGGTGGGGCTACACCTTC	CASRGTGWGYTF
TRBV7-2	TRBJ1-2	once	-	TGTGCCAGCAGCTTAGCCGATTTCGGCTATGGCTACACCTTC	CASSLADFGYGYTF
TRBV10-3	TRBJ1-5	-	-	TGTGCCATCGGGCAGAACAATCAGCCCCAGCATTTT	CAIGQNNQPQHF
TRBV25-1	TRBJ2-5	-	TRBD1	TGTGCCACCTCAGGGGGTCCCCGGGCCCAGTACTTC	CATSGGPRAQYF
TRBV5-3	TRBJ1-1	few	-	TGTGCCAGAACCTCGTGGAACACTGAAGCTTTCTTT	CARTSWNTEAFF
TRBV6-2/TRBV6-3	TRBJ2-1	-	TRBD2	TGTGCCAGCAGTTACTTAGCGGGCGCCTACAATGAGCAGTTCTTC	CASSYLAGAYNEQFF
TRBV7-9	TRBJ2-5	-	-	TGTGCCAGCAGAATTTGGGAGAAAGAGACCCAGTACTTC	CASRIWEKETQYF
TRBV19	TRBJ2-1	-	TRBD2	TGTGCCAGTAGTACTCTAGCGGGGGGATACAATGAGCAGTTCTTC	CASSTLAGGYNEQFF
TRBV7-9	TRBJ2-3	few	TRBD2	TGTGCCAGCAGCTTAGCGCGGGGACTAGCGGGGTGGACAGATACGCAGTATTTT	CASSLARGLAGWTDTQYF
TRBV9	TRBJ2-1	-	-	TGTGCCAGCACCGCAACAGGGTCTGGGTACAATGAGCAGTTCTTC	CASTATGSGYNEQFF
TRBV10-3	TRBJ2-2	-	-	TGTGCCATCAGCGAAGGGAGGAACACCGGGGAGCTGTTTTTT	CAISEGRNTGELFF
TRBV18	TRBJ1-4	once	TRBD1	TGTGCCAGCTCGCGGGACAGGGGGCGCGAGTACGAAAAACTGTTTTTT	CASSRDRGREYEKLFF
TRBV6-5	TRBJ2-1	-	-	TGTGCCAGCAGCCGGAAACAGGTTTACAATGAGCAGTTCTTC	CASSRKQVYNEQFF
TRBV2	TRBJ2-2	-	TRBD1	TGTGCCAGCATCGGGACAGCGAACACCGGGGAGCTGTTTTTT	CASIGTANTGELFF
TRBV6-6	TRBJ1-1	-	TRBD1	TGTGCCAGCAGTCCAGGGACAGGGGGCGTAAACACTGAAGCTTTCTTT	CASSPGTGGVNTEAFF
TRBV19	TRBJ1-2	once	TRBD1	TGTGCCAGTAGTACCAGGACAGGGAGGAACTATGGCTACACCTTC	CASSTRTGRNYGYTF
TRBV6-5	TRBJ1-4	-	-	TGTGCCAGCAGTTACCGTCACGGGGAAAAACTGTTTTTT	CASSYRHGEKLFF
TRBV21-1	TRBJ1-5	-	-	TGTGCCAGCCAATCTAAGCCCCAGCATTTT	CASQSKPQHF
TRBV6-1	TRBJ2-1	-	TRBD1	TGTGCCAGCAGTGAAGTTCAGGGGGCAGGCTACAATGAGCAGTTCTTC	CASSEVQGAGYNEQFF
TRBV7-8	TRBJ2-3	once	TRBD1	TGTGCCAGCAGCAACGGACAGGGTGAAGCAGATACGCAGTATTTT	CASSNGQGEADTQYF
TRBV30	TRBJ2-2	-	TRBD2	TGTGCCTGGAGGAGCAATTTTGGGGGGGTGAACACCGGGGAGCTGTTTTTT	CAWRSNFGGVNTGELFF
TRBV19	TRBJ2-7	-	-	TGTGCCAGTAGTATAAAGGGGCGACTCTACGAGCAGTACTTC	CASSIKGRLYEQYF
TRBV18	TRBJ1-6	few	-	TGTGCCAGCTCACCACGAAGGGAGCGCAATTCACCCCTCCACTTT	CASSPRRERNSPLHF
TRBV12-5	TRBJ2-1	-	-	TGTGCTAGTGGCCCGACAGAAAATGAGCAGTTCTTC	CASGPTENEQFF
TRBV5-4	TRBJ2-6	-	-	TGTGCCAGCAGCTTGGACGGGTTTGGGGCCAACGTCCTGACTTTC	CASSLDGFGANVLTF
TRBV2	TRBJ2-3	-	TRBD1	TGTGCCACGCGACAGGGGGCTAGCACAGATACGCAGTATTTT	CATRQGASTDTQYF
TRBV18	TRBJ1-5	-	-	TGTGCCAGCTCCCGCGTTCAGGGTAGGAGCAATCAGCCCCAGCATTTT	CASSRVQGRSNQPQHF
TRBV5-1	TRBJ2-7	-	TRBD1	TGCGCCAGCAGCCCGGGACAGGGGGCTTCAAGGTACTACGAGCAGTACTTC	CASSPGQGASRYYEQYF